This is a list of T cell receptor beta chains from one sample in a study of cytomegalovirus exposure and HLA in healthy donors. Generated by immunoSEQ multiplex PCR, the TCRdb table keeps only in-frame clones and is missing some. The repertoire consists of more than 95,000 clones, with roughly four fifths occurring once and the leading ten covering 6.3%. The sequencing input was PBMCs. All receptors derive from a woman aged 40 to 50 in good health and CMV-seronegative. Each CDR3 is given without its conserved first and last residue.

11	TRBV27	TRBJ1-2	ASSVNSNYGYT
13	TRBV7-8	TRBJ1-1	ASSLPGQTNTEAF
13	TRBV27	TRBJ2-1	ASSSRLAGNNEQF
10	TRBV7-2	TRBJ1-1	ASSLGDTTAF
11	TRBV6-5	TRBJ2-5	ASSLTVWETQY
15	TRBV13	TRBJ1-3	ASSSLSGGWAGNTIY
13	TRBV9	NA	ASSAFGSPTYEQY
13	TRBV5-1	TRBJ2-7	ASSLGQGGSYEQY
13	TRBV6-5	TRBJ1-2	ASTMGSGANYGYT
9	TRBV20-1	TRBJ2-3	SALGRGGQY
12	TRBV28	TRBJ2-1	ASSYPGLYNEQF
10	TRBV5-6	TRBJ1-5	ASSWGTGPQH
13	TRBV5-4	TRBJ2-1	ASSATGGSYNEQF
11	TRBV6-5	TRBJ2-7	ASSRGLAYEQY
14	TRBV7-9	TRBJ1-5	SSSLGLGAGNQPQH
12	TRBV5-1	TRBJ1-1	ASSSLPGSTEAF
13	TRBV7-9	TRBJ2-3	ASSRSGSWTDTQY
11	TRBV7-9	TRBJ1-2	ASSPTGDASYT
16	TRBV5-1	TRBJ2-3	ASTRGVSGRGSTDTQY
11	TRBV11-1	TRBJ2-1	ASSLIASGEQF
14	TRBV27	TRBJ2-2	ASTLRGQGYAGELF
13	TRBV27	TRBJ1-4	ASSSRDRVREKLF
14	TRBV19	TRBJ2-5	ASSIATPAHQVTQY
10	TRBV10-1	TRBJ2-7	ASSDEGLEQY
14	TRBV5-4	TRBJ2-3	ASSSSDRGHTDTQY
15	TRBV5-1	TRBJ1-2	ASSLAAGTPTNYGYT
13	TRBV18	TRBJ2-1	ASSPGQATYNEQF
12	TRBV10-3	TRBJ1-1	AHRGDRGHTEAF
11	TRBV5-6	TRBJ2-1	ASSIIAGYEQF
14	TRBV7-6	TRBJ2-1	ASSRHGTSGYNEQF
11	TRBV6-1	TRBJ2-5	ASSATGVETQY
10	TRBV11-2	TRBJ2-1	ASSLVGHEQF
13	TRBV4-3	TRBJ2-1	ASSLAGVRDNEQF
13	TRBV27	TRBJ1-1	ASSLKTGLNTEAF
12	TRBV7-9	TRBJ2-5	ASSTRGGGETQY
10	TRBV11-2	TRBJ2-5	ASSPRREEQY
13	TRBV7-9	TRBJ2-7	ASSPRGGRAYEQY
14	TRBV28	TRBJ1-6	ASRYTQGLNNSPLH
12	TRBV6-6	TRBJ2-5	ASSRGTNQETQY
14	TRBV11-2	TRBJ2-5	ASSPNYRGLGETQY
13	TRBV18	TRBJ2-1	ASSPPRELWNEQF
10	TRBV28	TRBJ2-5	ASSLRQETQY
14	TRBV7-2	TRBJ2-7	ASSLLQAKSSYEQY
13	TRBV19	TRBJ2-6	ASSTPGTGANGLT
13	TRBV5-4	TRBJ2-5	ASSLGGQGDETQY
11	TRBV5-1	TRBJ2-1	ASRGLTGDEQF
10	TRBV19	TRBJ1-1	ASSIERKEAF
14	TRBV29-1	TRBJ2-3	SVEDWLAAATDTQY